This is a list of T cell receptor beta chains from one sample in a study of cytomegalovirus exposure and HLA in healthy donors. The method was immunoSEQ multiplex PCR; TCRdb's version includes in-frame clones alone and lacks a portion of them. This sample has about 360,000 clones, with roughly 90% found just once. What was sequenced was PBMCs. The receptor source for this set is a woman under 30 in good health and CMV-seronegative. Each CDR3 is given with its conserved first and last residue. Fields, in order: D gene, J gene, V gene, clone size, CDR3 protein, CDR3 DNA. A D gene is named only where the DNA matches it firmly. Part of the rows lack a size; the others show once, few, many or a class for expanded clones.

>.|TRBJ1-2|TRBV9|.
CASSPARAYGYTF
TGTGCCAGCAGCCCTGCCAGGGCATATGGCTACACCTTC
>TRBD2|TRBJ2-5|TRBV5-4|.
CASSLDGSGGAETQYF
TGTGCCAGCAGCTTGGATGGTAGCGGGGGGGCCGAGACCCAGTACTTC
>TRBD1|TRBJ1-4|TRBV5-4|.
CASSQGTGGEKLFF
TGTGCCAGCAGCCAAGGGACAGGGGGTGAAAAACTGTTTTTT
>TRBD2|TRBJ2-2|TRBV19|.
CASRSLNSGRSTGELFF
TGTGCCAGTCGGAGCCTGAATAGCGGGAGATCGACCGGGGAGCTGTTTTTT
>.|TRBJ1-2|TRBV28|.
CASSLVRGGNYGYTF
TGTGCCAGCAGTTTAGTCCGTGGGGGCAACTATGGCTACACCTTC
>.|TRBJ2-2|TRBV2|.
CASSEEGRGMATGELFF
TGTGCCAGCAGTGAAGAAGGAAGGGGGATGGCCACCGGGGAGCTGTTTTTT
>.|TRBJ1-1|TRBV28|.
CASNPADTNTEAFF
TGTGCCAGTAACCCCGCAGACACAAACACTGAAGCTTTCTTT
>TRBD2|TRBJ2-1|TRBV6-1|.
CASSERGGNGHNEQFF
TGTGCCAGCAGTGAAAGGGGAGGGAACGGACACAATGAGCAGTTCTTC
>TRBD1|TRBJ1-6|TRBV7-8|once
CASSLASGTGKSPLHF
TGTGCCAGCAGCTTAGCAAGTGGGACAGGGAAATCACCCCTCCACTTT
>.|TRBJ1-2|TRBV10-3|.
CAISDESYGYTF
TGTGCCATCAGTGACGAGTCATATGGCTACACCTTC
>TRBD1|TRBJ1-1|TRBV19|.
CASSRRQGVGAFF
TGTGCCAGTAGTCGACGACAGGGGGTAGGAGCTTTCTTT
>.|TRBJ2-2|TRBV6-4|.
CASSESRGDTGELFF
TGTGCCAGCAGTGAAAGCAGGGGGGACACCGGGGAGCTGTTTTTT
>.|TRBJ1-1|TRBV6-6|.
CASSLSVRGTEAFF
TGTGCCAGCAGTTTATCCGTCCGGGGGACTGAAGCTTTCTTT
>.|TRBJ2-3|TRBV29-1|.
CSVDGGASTDTQYF
TGCAGCGTTGACGGAGGGGCTAGCACAGATACGCAGTATTTT
>TRBD2|TRBJ2-7|TRBV5-5|few
CASSFPLGRDEQYF
TGTGCCAGCAGCTTCCCTTTGGGGAGGGACGAGCAGTACTTC
>TRBD1|TRBJ2-1|TRBV5-1|.
CASSSPDRPSNIVGTGGKYEQFF
TGCGCCAGCAGCTCCCCGGACAGGCCTTCTAACATTGTGGGGACAGGGGGCAAGTATGAGCAGTTCTTC
>.|TRBJ2-5|TRBV27|.
CASSFGGRDTQYF
TGTGCCAGCAGTTTCGGGGGACGGGATACCCAGTACTTC
>.|TRBJ2-7|TRBV11-3|.
CASSWGDYEQYF
TGTGCCAGCAGCTGGGGGGACTACGAGCAGTACTTC
>.|TRBJ2-7|TRBV28|few
CASSLPKTGQYF
TGTGCCAGCAGTTTACCCAAGACGGGGCAGTACTTC
>.|TRBJ1-3|TRBV6-6|few
CAHQAQFGNTIYF
TGTGCCCACCAGGCGCAATTCGGAAACACCATATATTTT
>TRBD2|TRBJ2-7|TRBV27|.
CASRTSGYEQYF
TGTGCCAGCAGGACTAGCGGATACGAGCAGTACTTC
>.|TRBJ2-7|TRBV27|.
CASSPGHYAYEQYF
TGTGCCAGCAGTCCGGGACACTACGCCTACGAGCAGTACTTC
>TRBD1|TRBJ2-2|TRBV27|.
CASSQQGAYTGELFF
TGTGCCAGCAGCCAACAGGGGGCGTACACCGGGGAGCTGTTTTTT
>.|TRBJ1-1|TRBV29-1|.
CSALNVIGHPNTEAFF
TGCAGCGCTTTGAATGTAATCGGACACCCGAACACTGAAGCTTTCTTT
>.|TRBJ1-2|TRBV7-6|.
CASSLGGGGSGYTF
TGTGCCAGCAGCTTAGGCGGCGGGGGATCAGGCTACACCTTC
>.|TRBJ1-3|TRBV9|.
CASSVEVQGIGNTIYF
TGTGCCAGCAGCGTAGAAGTACAGGGAATTGGAAACACCATATATTTT
>.|TRBJ2-6|TRBV27|.
CASRAGANVLTF
TGTGCCAGCAGGGCAGGGGCCAACGTCCTGACTTTC
>.|TRBJ2-3|TRBV30|.
CAWRQGLAGDTQYF
TGTGCCTGGAGACAGGGGCTAGCGGGAGATACGCAGTATTTT
>TRBD1|TRBJ2-5|TRBV6-5|once
CASSYGAGGETQYF
TGTGCCAGCAGTTACGGGGCAGGGGGAGAGACCCAGTACTTC
>.|TRBJ2-2|TRBV19|.
CASSITGDTGELFF
TGTGCCAGTAGTATTACGGGGGACACCGGGGAGCTGTTTTTT
>TRBD1|TRBJ2-2|TRBV27|.
CASSLRGQGYTGELFF
TGTGCCAGCAGTTTAAGAGGACAGGGCTACACCGGGGAGCTGTTTTTT
>.|TRBJ1-3|TRBV11-2|.
CASRLTDSGNTIYF
TGTGCCAGCAGATTGACAGACTCTGGAAACACCATATATTTT
>.|TRBJ1-5|TRBV4-1|.
CASSPGGGGNQPQHF
TGCGCCAGCAGCCCCGGGGGAGGGGGGAATCAGCCCCAGCATTTT
>.|TRBJ2-2|TRBV27|.
CASSSGHRGIRSGELFF
TGTGCCAGCAGTTCAGGCCACCGGGGGATACGGTCCGGGGAGCTGTTTTTT
>.|TRBJ1-4|TRBV23-1|.
CASSHPEGASVPTKLFF
TGCGCCAGCAGTCACCCCGAAGGGGCCTCAGTCCCTACAAAACTGTTTTTT
>TRBD2|TRBJ2-5|TRBV11-2|.
CASSRWRGETQYF
TGTGCCAGCAGCCGTTGGCGGGGGGAGACCCAGTACTTC
>TRBD1|TRBJ1-2|TRBV6-5|few
CASSPATGPYGYTF
TGTGCCAGCAGCCCCGCGACAGGGCCCTATGGCTACACCTTC
>.|TRBJ1-2|TRBV6-5|.
CASSEEGTRGYTF
TGTGCCAGCAGTGAAGAAGGGACTAGGGGCTACACCTTC
>.|TRBJ2-1|TRBV19|.
CASSIPFENEQFF
TGTGCCAGTAGTATCCCTTTTGAGAATGAGCAGTTCTTC
>.|TRBJ1-2|TRBV5-8|.
CASSFRGTSGYTF
TGTGCCAGCAGCTTCAGGGGAACAAGTGGCTACACCTTC
>TRBD1|TRBJ1-2|TRBV11-2|.
CASSITGGLAWGYTF
TGTGCCAGCAGCATTACAGGGGGCCTGGCGTGGGGCTACACCTTC
>.|TRBJ1-5|TRBV28|.
CASTLRSRNQPQHF
TGTGCCAGCACTTTAAGGAGTAGAAATCAGCCCCAGCATTTT
>TRBD1|TRBJ2-1|TRBV13|.
CASSYGQGDEQFF
TGTGCCAGCAGCTACGGACAGGGGGATGAGCAGTTCTTC
>.|TRBJ2-1|TRBV19|.
CASSMRASFYNEQFF
TGTGCCAGTAGTATGAGGGCTTCTTTTTACAATGAGCAGTTCTTC
>TRBD1|TRBJ2-7|TRBV2|.
CASSEASDREDYEQYF
TGTGCCAGCAGTGAAGCCTCGGACAGGGAAGACTACGAGCAGTACTTC
>.|TRBJ1-1|TRBV7-6|.
CASSLDRGLNTEAFF
TGTGCCAGCAGCTTAGACCGCGGGTTAAATACTGAAGCTTTCTTT